Listed below are T cell receptor beta chains from one sample, sequenced in a study of blood T cells in healthy people across ages. One entry per CDR3 protein, called by TCRdb with MiXCR from the 5' RACE reads. The data show 850,000 to 1,000,000 distinct CDR3 sequences, with just over 50% seen just once and 20% to 25% held by the top ten. The sequenced sample was blood. The receptors stem from a woman aged 55-69 years in good health. Both conserved end residues are part of each CDR3. The D gene is left open where the match is weak. For some rows the clone size is stated as once, few or many, or as a class when expanded; others skip it.

abundance: few
d_gene: NA
v_gene: TRBV6-2/TRBV6-3
j_gene: TRBJ2-3
CDR3aa: CASSDRNTDTQYF
CDR3nt: TGTGCCAGCAGCGACAGAAACACAGATACGCAGTATTTT

abundance: NA
d_gene: NA
v_gene: TRBV24-1
j_gene: TRBJ2-7
CDR3aa: CATSDAGGNYEQYF
CDR3nt: TGTGCCACCAGTGACGCTGGCGGGAACTACGAGCAGTACTTC

abundance: few
d_gene: NA
v_gene: TRBV12-3/TRBV12-4
j_gene: TRBJ2-5
CDR3aa: CASSRSRLRGETQYF
CDR3nt: TGTGCCAGCAGTCGTAGTAGGCTACGGGGGGAGACCCAGTACTTC

abundance: once
d_gene: TRBD1
v_gene: TRBV12-3/TRBV12-4
j_gene: TRBJ1-2
CDR3aa: CASSYNDGTGYGYTF
CDR3nt: TGTGCCAGCAGCTATAACGACGGGACAGGGTATGGCTACACCTTC

abundance: NA
d_gene: NA
v_gene: TRBV29-1
j_gene: TRBJ2-1
CDR3aa: CSVERQQNNEQFF
CDR3nt: TGCAGCGTTGAGAGGCAACAGAACAATGAGCAGTTCTTC

abundance: NA
d_gene: NA
v_gene: TRBV5-1
j_gene: TRBJ2-1
CDR3aa: CASSRSGAGQNNEQFF
CDR3nt: TGCGCCAGCAGCCGGTCCGGGGCGGGGCAGAACAATGAGCAGTTCTTC

abundance: NA
d_gene: NA
v_gene: TRBV21-1
j_gene: TRBJ1-2
CDR3aa: CLDTETYGYTF
CDR3nt: TGTCTCGACACGGAGACTTATGGCTACACCTTC

abundance: few
d_gene: NA
v_gene: TRBV3-1
j_gene: TRBJ1-1
CDR3aa: CASSLLTGTNTEAFF
CDR3nt: TGTGCCAGCAGCCTCTTGACGGGTACGAACACTGAAGCTTTCTTT

abundance: NA
d_gene: NA
v_gene: TRBV20-1
j_gene: TRBJ2-7
CDR3aa: CSALLGESSYEQYF
CDR3nt: TGCAGTGCTCTCTTGGGTGAGAGCTCCTACGAGCAGTACTTC

abundance: few
d_gene: TRBD2
v_gene: TRBV7-2
j_gene: TRBJ2-7
CDR3aa: CASSPDSGAYEQYF
CDR3nt: TGTGCCAGCAGCCCTGATAGCGGGGCCTACGAGCAGTACTTC

abundance: NA
d_gene: TRBD1
v_gene: TRBV27
j_gene: TRBJ2-3
CDR3aa: CASSLRQGAGENRDTQYF
CDR3nt: TGTGCCAGCAGTTTACGACAGGGGGCGGGGGAAAACAGAGATACGCAGTATTTT

abundance: NA
d_gene: TRBD1
v_gene: TRBV20-1
j_gene: TRBJ2-5
CDR3aa: CSARGDRETQYF
CDR3nt: TGCAGTGCTAGGGGGGACAGAGAGACCCAGTACTTC

abundance: few
d_gene: NA
v_gene: TRBV9
j_gene: TRBJ2-3
CDR3aa: CASTQITDTQYF
CDR3nt: TGTGCCAGCACCCAAATCACAGATACGCAGTATTTT

abundance: NA
d_gene: TRBD1
v_gene: TRBV29-1
j_gene: TRBJ2-7
CDR3aa: CSIEGQGAYEQYF
CDR3nt: TGCAGCATTGAGGGACAGGGGGCCTACGAGCAGTACTTC

abundance: NA
d_gene: NA
v_gene: TRBV6-5
j_gene: TRBJ2-1
CDR3aa: CASSLRPSEGYNERFF
CDR3nt: TGTGCCAGCAGTTTACGGCCTAGCGAAGGTTACAATGAGCGGTTCTTC

abundance: NA
d_gene: NA
v_gene: TRBV20-1
j_gene: TRBJ2-3
CDR3aa: CSARGAVGYTDTQYF
CDR3nt: TGCAGTGCTAGAGGAGCCGTGGGGTACACAGATACGCAGTATTTT

abundance: NA
d_gene: TRBD2
v_gene: TRBV12-3/TRBV12-4
j_gene: TRBJ2-4
CDR3aa: CASSLGLAGFQYF
CDR3nt: TGTGCCAGCAGTTTAGGACTAGCGGGATTTCAGTACTTC

abundance: NA
d_gene: NA
v_gene: TRBV6-5
j_gene: TRBJ2-7
CDR3aa: CASSLKLLAAAYEQYF
CDR3nt: TGTGCCAGCAGTCTTAAACTCTTAGCGGCTGCCTACGAGCAGTACTTC

abundance: few
d_gene: NA
v_gene: TRBV4-1
j_gene: TRBJ1-2
CDR3aa: CASSPFPRGGRGYTF
CDR3nt: TGCGCCAGCAGCCCATTCCCGAGGGGCGGCCGGGGCTACACCTTC

abundance: NA
d_gene: NA
v_gene: TRBV5-1
j_gene: TRBJ2-7
CDR3aa: CASSSASSYNEQYF
CDR3nt: TGCGCCAGCAGCTCGGCTAGCTCCTACAATGAGCAGTACTTC

abundance: NA
d_gene: TRBD2
v_gene: TRBV10-3
j_gene: TRBJ2-7
CDR3aa: CATTRSGLATYNEQYF
CDR3nt: TGTGCCACCACGCGCTCGGGACTAGCGACCTACAATGAGCAGTACTTC

abundance: NA
d_gene: TRBD2
v_gene: TRBV20-1
j_gene: TRBJ2-7
CDR3aa: CSARDRGLAAEQYF
CDR3nt: TGCAGTGCTAGAGATCGGGGACTAGCTGCTGAGCAGTACTTC

abundance: NA
d_gene: NA
v_gene: TRBV20-1
j_gene: TRBJ2-1
CDR3aa: CSARNNNEQFF
CDR3nt: TGCAGTGCCCGGAATAACAATGAGCAGTTCTTC

abundance: NA
d_gene: TRBD1
v_gene: TRBV4-1
j_gene: TRBJ2-4
CDR3aa: CASSQPTGQDIQYF
CDR3nt: TGCGCCAGCAGCCAACCGACAGGGCAAGACATTCAGTACTTC

abundance: few
d_gene: NA
v_gene: TRBV7-2
j_gene: TRBJ2-7
CDR3aa: CASSLERELGEQYF
CDR3nt: TGTGCCAGCAGCTTAGAACGGGAGTTAGGCGAGCAGTACTTC

abundance: few
d_gene: NA
v_gene: TRBV3-1
j_gene: TRBJ2-1
CDR3aa: CASSQDVGVIEQFF
CDR3nt: TGTGCCAGCAGCCAAGATGTCGGAGTGATTGAGCAGTTCTTC

abundance: NA
d_gene: TRBD1
v_gene: TRBV20-1
j_gene: TRBJ2-7
CDR3aa: CSARNPGTGPHEQYF
CDR3nt: TGCAGTGCTAGAAACCCGGGGACAGGGCCCCACGAGCAGTACTTC

abundance: NA
d_gene: NA
v_gene: TRBV20-1
j_gene: TRBJ1-1
CDR3aa: CSASLGRFPYTEAFF
CDR3nt: TGCAGTGCTAGTTTGGGGCGCTTCCCCTACACTGAAGCTTTCTTT

abundance: NA
d_gene: TRBD1
v_gene: TRBV7-2
j_gene: TRBJ2-5
CDR3aa: CASSLDGGTGEGETQYF
CDR3nt: TGTGCCAGCAGCTTAGACGGGGGGACAGGGGAGGGTGAGACCCAGTACTTC

abundance: few
d_gene: TRBD2
v_gene: TRBV5-1
j_gene: TRBJ2-7
CDR3aa: CASSSTAGRSSYEQYF
CDR3nt: TGCGCCAGCAGCTCGACAGCGGGACGGAGCTCCTACGAGCAGTACTTC

abundance: few
d_gene: NA
v_gene: TRBV6-5
j_gene: TRBJ2-5
CDR3aa: CASTWDASKETQYF
CDR3nt: TGTGCCAGCACTTGGGACGCCTCGAAAGAGACCCAGTACTTC

abundance: once
d_gene: NA
v_gene: TRBV4-2
j_gene: TRBJ2-5
CDR3aa: CASSQLGKETLYF
CDR3nt: TGTGCCAGCAGCCAACTCGGGAAGGAGACCCTGTACTTC

abundance: NA
d_gene: TRBD2
v_gene: TRBV28
j_gene: TRBJ2-5
CDR3aa: CASRPKPSGSGETQYF
CDR3nt: TGTGCCAGCAGGCCAAAACCTAGCGGGAGTGGAGAGACCCAGTACTTC

abundance: NA
d_gene: NA
v_gene: TRBV11-2
j_gene: TRBJ1-2
CDR3aa: CASSHLGDYGYTF
CDR3nt: TGTGCCAGCAGCCACCTGGGGGACTATGGCTACACCTTC

abundance: many
d_gene: NA
v_gene: TRBV5-1
j_gene: TRBJ2-7
CDR3aa: CASSDGVSLEQYF
CDR3nt: TGCGCCAGCAGCGACGGAGTTTCCCTCGAGCAGTACTTC

abundance: few
d_gene: NA
v_gene: TRBV6-1
j_gene: TRBJ2-1
CDR3aa: CASSETLPSGEQFF
CDR3nt: TGTGCCAGCAGTGAAACTTTACCTTCGGGTGAGCAGTTCTTC

abundance: few
d_gene: TRBD2
v_gene: TRBV15
j_gene: TRBJ2-1
CDR3aa: CATSRETSGYNEQFF
CDR3nt: TGTGCCACCAGCAGAGAGACTAGCGGATACAATGAGCAGTTCTTC

abundance: NA
d_gene: NA
v_gene: TRBV29-1
j_gene: TRBJ1-1
CDR3aa: CSVHPGIPTEAFF
CDR3nt: TGCAGCGTCCACCCGGGTATACCCACTGAAGCTTTCTTT

abundance: few
d_gene: NA
v_gene: TRBV6-5
j_gene: TRBJ1-2
CDR3aa: CASSEDRGWFGYTF
CDR3nt: TGTGCCAGCAGCGAGGATAGAGGGTGGTTCGGCTACACCTTC

abundance: NA
d_gene: TRBD1
v_gene: TRBV7-9
j_gene: TRBJ2-5
CDR3aa: CASSLGGSSTGPQETQYF
CDR3nt: TGTGCCAGCAGCTTAGGAGGGTCATCGACAGGGCCCCAAGAGACCCAGTACTTC

abundance: NA
d_gene: TRBD1
v_gene: TRBV20-1
j_gene: TRBJ2-7
CDR3aa: CSAYQQGSPFRYEQYF
CDR3nt: TGCAGTGCCTACCAACAGGGGTCCCCTTTTCGCTACGAGCAGTACTTC

abundance: few
d_gene: NA
v_gene: TRBV12-3/TRBV12-4
j_gene: TRBJ2-3
CDR3aa: CASSCSVSTDTQYF
CDR3nt: TGTGCCAGCAGTTGCTCGGTGAGCACAGATACGCAGTATTTT